This T cell receptor (beta chain) was captured by sequencing in a study of blood T cell repertoires in COVID-19. Study overall: Nucleic acid was either cDNA or gDNA, and it came from T cells, B-cell-depleted T cells, or PBMCs.

This table comes from immunoSEQ multiplex PCR, and its TCRdb copy is limited to in-frame clones, with some not included. The sample yields around 150,000 clones, about 90% seen once. The table lists this clone with a count of one. There are 13 residues in the CDR3. V gave up 8 bases and J gave up 6 bases, with 14 bases separating them. Per the germline V gene, CDR1 is MNHEY and CDR2 is SVGAGI. This chain joins TRBV6-5 and TRBJ2-4; possibly TRBD1 for D (5 bases). Specimen: peripheral blood. This sequence was found in a man aged 50 to 60 with active COVID-19. Written as DNA, the CDR3 is TGTGCCAGCGCCTTCAGGGTTGGAAACATTCAGTACTTC. This encodes CASAFRVGNIQYF.